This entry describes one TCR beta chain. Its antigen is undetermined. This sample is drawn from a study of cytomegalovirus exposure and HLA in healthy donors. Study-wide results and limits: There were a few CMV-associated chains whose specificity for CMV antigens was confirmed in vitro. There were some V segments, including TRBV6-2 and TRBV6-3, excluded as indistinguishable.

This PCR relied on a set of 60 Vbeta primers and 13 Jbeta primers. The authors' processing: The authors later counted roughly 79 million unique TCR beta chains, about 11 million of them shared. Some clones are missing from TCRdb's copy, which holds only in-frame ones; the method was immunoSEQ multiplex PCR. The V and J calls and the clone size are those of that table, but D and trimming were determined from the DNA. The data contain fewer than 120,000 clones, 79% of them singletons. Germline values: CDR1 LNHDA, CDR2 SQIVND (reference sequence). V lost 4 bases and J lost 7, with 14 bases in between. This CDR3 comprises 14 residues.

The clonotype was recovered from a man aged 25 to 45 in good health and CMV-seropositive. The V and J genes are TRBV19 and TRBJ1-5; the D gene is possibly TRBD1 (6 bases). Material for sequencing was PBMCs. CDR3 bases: TGTGCCAGTAGTAATGGACAGCTAGAACAGCCCCAGCATTTT. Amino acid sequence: CASSNGQLEQPQHF.